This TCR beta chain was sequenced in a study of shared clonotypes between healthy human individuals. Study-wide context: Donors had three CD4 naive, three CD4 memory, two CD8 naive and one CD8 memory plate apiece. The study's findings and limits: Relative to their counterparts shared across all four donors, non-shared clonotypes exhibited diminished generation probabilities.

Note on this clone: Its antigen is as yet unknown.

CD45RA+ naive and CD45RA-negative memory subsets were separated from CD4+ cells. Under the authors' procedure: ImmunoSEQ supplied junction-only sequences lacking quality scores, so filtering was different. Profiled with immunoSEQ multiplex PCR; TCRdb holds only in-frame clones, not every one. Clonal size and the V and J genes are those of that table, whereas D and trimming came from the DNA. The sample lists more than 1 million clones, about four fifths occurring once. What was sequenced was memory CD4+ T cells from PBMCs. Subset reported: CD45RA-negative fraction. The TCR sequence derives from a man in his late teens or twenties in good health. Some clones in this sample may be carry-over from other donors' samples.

The CDR3 sequence: CASSLVGAGGAFF. Written as DNA, the CDR3 is TGTGCCAGCAGCTTAGTAGGGGCCGGAGGAGCTTTCTTT. V usage is TRBV7-8 and J usage is TRBJ1-1; a possible D gene is TRBD1 (5 bases). Germline-derived CDR1 and CDR2 are SGHVS and FQNEAQ. With 1 base removed from V and 10 bases from J, the gap between germline ends came to 13 bases. The CDR3 sequence is 13 residues long.